The sequence of this T cell receptor (beta chain) was determined in a study of Ad26.COV2.S vaccination and SARS-CoV-2 variants (dated by TCRdb to the early 2020s). General notes on the study: Vaccine-arm donors came from COV1001, a multicentre, randomized, double-blind, placebo-controlled phase I-IIa trial of Ad26.COV2.S in healthy adults. Trial participants were randomized into five groups of five, in which low-dose or high-dose Ad26.COV2.S was given once or twice, or placebo was given on both occasions. The TCR-sequenced set comprised around 30 samples: some 20 Ad26.COV2.S vaccine recipients, 5 placebo recipients and 8 SARS-CoV-2 convalescent individuals. TCRbeta repertoire sequencing was used to assess the specificity and breadth of SARS-CoV-2-reactive T cell receptors after Ad26.COV2.S vaccination. Investigators did not know the trial group allocation while performing experiments and assessing outcomes. Ad26.COV2.S was administered intramuscularly at a dose of 5x10^10 or 1x10^11 viral particles, either as one shot or as two shots given 56 days apart. General conclusions and limits of the study: The authors noted that the TCR breadth and depth analyses may have underestimated total T cell responses. Vaccine and placebo recipients had comparable non-spike TCR breadth, which fits with the vaccine containing only spike. After vaccination, substantial breadth of spike-specific CD8+ and CD4+ T cell responses was reported. Comparing responses between vaccine doses or regimens was not something the study was powered to do. Compared with placebo recipients, Ad26.COV2.S recipients showed higher spike-specific TCR breadth (P = 0.0014).

This specimen's treatment or condition label, interpreted: around 19 received Ad26.COV2.S at low or high dose, single or two shots; about five received placebo; per-sample allocation not given. Repertoires of vaccine and placebo recipients were sequenced from samples taken on day 63 after the first injection. In Cohort 1b, fewer than 30 adults aged 18-55 years were enrolled at a single site in Boston, USA, between 29 July and 7 August 2020. Ad26.COV2.S was a replication-incompetent adenovirus type 26 vector that expressed a prefusion-stabilized SARS-CoV-2 spike protein derived from the original Wuhan strain. On this clone: Its antigen is not yet known. Base-call qualities are not available, and no considerably larger clone is one nucleotide away.

The immunoSEQ Assay was the method used to sequence TCRbeta CDR3 regions. After extraction, genomic DNA underwent amplification by bias-controlled multiplex PCR, followed by high-throughput sequencing. The paper's processing steps were these. To quantify the absolute abundance of every unique TCRbeta CDR3 region, sequences were collapsed and filtered. Usable DNA was measured by amplifying reference genes present in all nucleated cells, and TCRbeta template counts were normalized to that usable DNA to estimate T cell fraction. Repertoire TCRs were annotated as SARS-CoV-2-specific when V gene, CDR3 amino acid sequence and J gene were exactly matched to a known reactive TCR set. MIRA supplied the reference SARS-CoV-2 TCR set, which was filtered for enrichment in COVID-19-positive ImmuneCODE repertoires so that public or cross-reactive TCRs were removed. Using the MIRA antigens, annotated TCRs were further analysed by specific ORF or by position within an ORF. Breadth was defined as the number of annotated unique rearrangements divided by the total number of unique productive rearrangements, and depth was defined as the summed frequency of the annotated unique rearrangements. Two-sided Wilcoxon rank-sum tests were used to compare TCR breadth between groups. TCRdb provides this immuneACCESS table in a form limited to in-frame rearrangements. Some clones are lacking; in checked studies, under half of them reflect an unresolved V gene, and why the rest are absent is not known. D and trimming were read from the DNA, whereas the V and J calls and clone size are those reported in that table. This sample is represented by about 320,000 clones; 70% to 90% of them were singletons. The ten biggest clones cover 2% to 2.5% of the sample.

CDR3 length: 14 amino acids, cysteine to phenylalanine. Left in the record is the CDR3 DNA by itself, 42 bases read in frame from the first base. CDR1 and CDR2, looked up from the germline V gene, are SNHLY and FYNNEI. The junction shows trimming of 6 bases on V and 4 bases on J, plus 13 bases between the germline ends. The chain joins TRBV2 to TRBJ1-3, with the D segment identity uncertain. The sample here was peripheral blood, taken in a trial of Ad26.COV2.S vaccine versus placebo. The clonotype originates from a person between 18 and 65 years old who received the Ad26.COV2.S COVID-19 vaccine or a placebo. For the CDR3, the sequence is CASSPASRGNTIYF. The sequenced DNA is TGTGCCAGCAGCCCGGCTAGTAGAGGAAACACCATATATTTT.